This T cell receptor beta chain was recovered during a study of cytomegalovirus exposure and HLA in healthy donors. Researchers ran the PCR with 60 Vbeta and 13 Jbeta primers. Generated by immunoSEQ multiplex PCR, the TCRdb table keeps only in-frame clones and is missing some. The table records around 84,000 clones, 70% to 85% of them present only once. The V and J ends lost 6 bases and 7 bases, in that order; junction bases with no gene match: 14. Germline values: CDR1 LGHNA, CDR2 YSLEER. CDR3 length: 15 residues. The chain is built from TRBV4-3 and TRBJ1-1; the match to TRBD1 covers 7 bases. Source material: PBMCs. The sequence was collected from a human donor in good health. The CDR3, as DNA: TGCGCCAGCAGAAGTTCCAAAGGGGGCAGGAATGAAGCTTTCTTT. Residues: CASRSSKGGRNEAFF.